This TCR beta chain was observed in a study of T cell responses to AZD1222 COVID-19 vaccine (dated by TCRdb to the early 2020s). Notes on the research overall: AZD1222 recipients whose second dose came at about 4 weeks and those whose second dose came at about 12 weeks were combined into one group, since spike-specific TCR depth and breadth did not differ between the two schedules. TCR sequencing was performed for 233 trial participants, of whom around 200 were given two doses of AZD1222 and 26 were given two doses of MenACWY control vaccine. Trial participants were enrolled by age into subgroups of 18-55, 56-69 and 70-plus years, and around 150, 28 and 57 TCR-sequenced participants, respectively, were included in these subgroups. What the work shows at the level of the full study, not this receptor alone: Vaccine-associated CD4 TCRs spanned the whole spike protein, with dominant responses in regions 160-218 and 743-854. Reportedly, almost half of the unique spike-specific TCRs recognized epitopes lying outside the regions that are mutated in the B.1.351 and B.1.1.7 variants. The 56-69-year group was small, and its depth increase did not reach significance, likely because of low power. Because no day 14 peak-response samples were available, the repertoires could be characterized only after the peak T cell response. Only five to seven AZD1222 recipients were SARS-CoV-2 seropositive at baseline, limiting conclusions about previously exposed vaccinees. A significant rise in spike-specific TCR breadth and depth was observed after two AZD1222 doses relative to day 0 and relative to MenACWY recipients. Participants were mostly white British, with more females than males. The authors suggested clonal diversity may have been underestimated.

The CDR3 spans 15 residues, from the cysteine through the phenylalanine. CDR3 DNA is the only sequence kept; it has 45 bases, read in frame from the first base. The germline V gene (reference sequence) supplies CDR1 LNHNV and CDR2 YYDKDF. Trimming accounts for 0 bases at V and 3 bases at J, while the number of junction bases matched to no gene is 2. On this clone: Its antigen is currently not known. Base qualities are not at hand, and no much larger clone is one base apart.

This specimen's time point label, per the study, means: baseline before first vaccination. Vaccinee samples were obtained from the UK trials COV001 and COV002, which included a single-blind randomized controlled phase 2/3 trial of AZD1222 (ChAdOx1 nCoV-19) in healthy adults. For TCRbeta chain sequencing, PBMC samples from trial participants were taken at day 0 and at day 28 after the second dose. The CDR3 regions of human TCRbeta chains were subjected to immunosequencing. Under the source paper's analysis protocol: Repertoire TCRs were checked for matches against a reference library of SARS-CoV-2-specific TCRs that had been generated using the MIRA antigen-specificity platform. Breadth was defined as the fraction of unique TCRs that were SARS-CoV-2-associated, and depth was defined as the fraction of total T cells that were SARS-CoV-2-associated. Each spike-specific TCR was assigned to its reactive spike region and to a CD4 or CD8 class using the MIRA data. Log10-transformed breadth and depth values were compared by one-way ANOVA with Sidak's multiple comparisons tests. Entries here come from immuneACCESS through TCRdb and include only in-frame sequences with V and J called. Some clones fail to appear in such tables; in the studies checked, an unresolved V gene covers under half of the shortfall, and the cause of the remainder is unknown. From that table come the V and J calls and clone size; the DNA was used to work out D and trimming. This sample gives under 200,000 clones in total; approximately 90% of them show up just once. The ten largest account for 4% to 5.5% of the sample.

This receptor chain uses TRBV15 and TRBJ2-7; TRBD1 fits 10 bases in the junction. This receptor was identified in an adult in good health. Sequencing used peripheral blood, obtained on day 0 of AZD1222 vaccination. The bases read TGTGCCACCAGCAGAGAGACAGGGGGCAGCTACGAGCAGTACTTC. This translates into CATSRETGGSYEQYF.